This TCR beta chain appears in the sequencing data of a study of patients and donors after allogeneic stem cell transplantation. Germline V lookup: CDR1 GTSNPN, CDR2 SVGIG (reference sequence). Trimming took 3 bases from V and 1 from J, leaving 3 bases between them. The CDR3 runs 12 residues. The table lists this clonotype with a few counts. Each CDR3 protein gets one entry after TCRdb re-called the RT-PCR reads with MiXCR. The top ten hold under 6.5% of the sample, which has about 960,000 distinct CDR3 sequences, more than 15% seen once. V usage is TRBV30 and J usage is TRBJ2-2; no reliable D call. This TCR derives from a human donor who was either an allogeneic HSCT recipient or a stem cell or donor lymphocyte infusion donor (not recorded which). It is not recorded whose cells these are; they may come from a transplant donor. The sequencing input was blood, either unsorted or a sorted T cell fraction (not recorded which). CDR3 nucleotide sequence: TGTGCCTGGAGCCTGAACACCGGGGAGCTGTTTTTT. Protein product: CAWSLNTGELFF.